This T cell receptor (beta chain) appears in the sequencing data of a study of glioma-infiltrating T cells. Trimming cost V 4 bases and J 1 base, with 10 bases left between them. The V gene's germline CDR1 is MNHGY and CDR2 SVAAGI. This CDR3 is built from 14 residues. The iRepertoire nested amplicon-rescue multiplex PCR amplified TCR alpha and beta CDR3s from RNA. Via MiXCR, TCRdb re-called the multiplex PCR reads, giving one row per CDR3 protein. Of around 390,000 distinct CDR3 sequences listed, about 40% are singletons. Comments on this clonotype: One base away lies a much larger clone, so this may be a sequencing read error.

The clonotype originates from a human donor with low-grade glioma or glioblastoma, undergoing nonglioma brain surgery, or in good health (not recorded which). What was sequenced was glioma tissue, nonneoplastic brain tissue, or PBMCs (not recorded which). V is TRBV6-9 and J is TRBJ1-2; the D is unclear. The CDR3 sequence: CASSFHGDNYGYTF. For the CDR3, the DNA is TGTGCCAGCAGTTTTCACGGGGATAACTATGGCTACACCTTC.